This TCR beta chain was retrieved from a study of blood T cell repertoires in COVID-19. Study context: Samples taken during acute and convalescent COVID-19 were collected in the United States, Italy and Spain.

This clone was counted a single time. CDR1 and CDR2 (germline): SGHAT, FQNNGV. This CDR3 spans 15 amino acids. The ends lost 3 bases at V and 3 bases at J; junction bases unmatched: 8. Enrolled through a virtual design, the participants were between roughly 18 and 90 years of age and came from about two dozen US areas. Per the authors' pipeline: Reference gene primer amplification gave estimated nucleated cell counts. Data came from immunoSEQ multiplex PCR; TCRdb stores just in-frame clones and leaves some out. V and J calls and clone size are those listed in that table; D and trimming were worked out from the DNA. The data show about 300,000 clones, 75% to 90% seen once.

Sequenced input: PBMCs or T cells enriched from blood (not recorded which). This chain connects TRBV11-2 to TRBJ2-7; TRBD1 matches 7 bases. This TCR was sampled from a man aged 25-45 years who had recovered from COVID-19. The chain's CDR3 is CASSLRAGGVYEQYF. As DNA, the CDR3 is TGTGCCAGCAGCTTGAGGGCAGGGGGAGTCTACGAGCAGTACTTC.